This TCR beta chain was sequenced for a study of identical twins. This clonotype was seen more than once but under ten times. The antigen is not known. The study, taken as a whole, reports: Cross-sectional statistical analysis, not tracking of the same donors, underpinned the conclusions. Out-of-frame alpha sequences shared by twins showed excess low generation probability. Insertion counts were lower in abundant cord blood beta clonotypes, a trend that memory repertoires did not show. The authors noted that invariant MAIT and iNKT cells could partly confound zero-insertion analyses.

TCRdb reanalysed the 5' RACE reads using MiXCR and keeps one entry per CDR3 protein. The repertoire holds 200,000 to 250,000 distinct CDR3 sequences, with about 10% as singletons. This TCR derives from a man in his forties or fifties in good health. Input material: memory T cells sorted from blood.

CDR3 sequence (DNA): TGCAGCGTTGTAGTGGCGGGAGGGAGTACCACCGGGGAGCTGTTTTTT. Residues: CSVVVAGGSTTGELFF. The chain joins TRBV29-1 to TRBJ2-2; 9 positions agree with TRBD2. The CDR3 sequence is 16 residues long. The germline gives CDR1 SQVTM, CDR2 ANQGSEA. V lost 4 bases to trimming and J lost 4 bases; unmatched junction nucleotides: 10.